These T cell receptor beta chains were read from a single sample in a study of cytotoxic CD8 clonotypes in ibrutinib-treated CLL. Libraries were prepared by immunoSEQ multiplex PCR; TCRdb keeps only in-frame clonotypes and omits some of them. The sample records some 170,000 clones, more than 70% being singletons. Material: PBMCs, obtained at disease progression, from a patient treated with ibrutinib. These receptors originate from a human donor with chronic lymphocytic leukemia. Each CDR3 is given with its conserved first and last residue. A D gene is named only where the DNA matches it firmly. Size tells how often a clone was seen (once, few, many) or the class of an expanded clone, and some rows leave it out.

d_call,j_call,cdr3_length,clone_size,v_call,cdr3_aa,cdr3_nt
-,TRBJ1-2,16,-,TRBV7-8,CASSPITIASRHGYTF,TGTGCCAGCAGCCCCATCACTATCGCCTCCCGCCATGGCTACACCTTC
-,TRBJ2-7,12,-,TRBV25-1,CASSVAGYEQYF,TGTGCCAGCAGCGTCGCGGGCTACGAGCAGTACTTC
TRBD2,TRBJ2-3,16,-,TRBV19,CASSTPGTSGGDTQYF,TGTGCCAGTAGTACCCCCGGGACTAGCGGAGGGGATACGCAGTATTTT
-,TRBJ1-1,14,-,TRBV5-6,CASSSFPGHTGAFF,TGTGCCAGCAGCTCTTTCCCGGGACATACGGGAGCTTTCTTT
-,TRBJ1-4,12,-,TRBV6-6,CASAATNEKLFF,TGTGCCAGCGCTGCAACTAATGAAAAACTGTTTTTT
-,TRBJ2-3,16,-,TRBV5-5,CASSLEETDSTDTQYF,TGTGCCAGCAGCCTAGAGGAGACAGATAGCACAGATACGCAGTATTTT
TRBD2,TRBJ2-7,15,-,TRBV27,CASSLKLAGVYEQYF,TGTGCCAGCAGTTTAAAGCTAGCGGGAGTGTACGAGCAGTACTTC
-,TRBJ2-5,15,-,TRBV7-6,CASSLGRGRQETQYF,TGTGCCAGCAGCTTAGGTCGTGGGCGGCAAGAGACCCAGTACTTC
-,TRBJ2-4,17,-,TRBV18,CASSPEDRLKAKNIQYF,TGTGCCAGCTCACCCGAGGACAGACTAAAAGCCAAAAACATTCAGTACTTC
TRBD2,TRBJ2-7,15,-,TRBV13,CASSSRLAGYYEQYF,TGTGCCAGCAGCTCCCGACTAGCGGGGTACTACGAGCAGTACTTC
-,TRBJ2-1,15,-,TRBV27,CASSDSGSSYNEQFF,TGTGCCAGCAGTGATAGCGGAAGCTCCTACAATGAGCAGTTCTTC
-,TRBJ1-2,12,-,TRBV7-9,CASSFRAYGYTF,TGTGCCAGCAGCTTTAGGGCCTATGGCTACACCTTC
TRBD1,TRBJ1-2,15,-,TRBV7-6,CASSPRDRANYGYTF,TGTGCCAGCAGCCCCCGGGACAGGGCTAACTATGGCTACACCTTC
-,TRBJ1-5,13,few,TRBV30,CAWREGRAQPQHF,TGTGCCTGGAGAGAAGGCAGGGCTCAGCCCCAGCATTTT
-,TRBJ2-4,15,-,TRBV19,CASSYLWGTKNIQYF,TGTGCCAGTAGTTATTTATGGGGGACCAAAAACATTCAGTACTTC
-,TRBJ2-5,16,-,TRBV7-7,CASSWGTQAAQETQYF,TGTGCTAGCAGCTGGGGGACTCAGGCAGCCCAAGAGACCCAGTACTTC
TRBD1,TRBJ1-1,16,many,TRBV10-2,CASSDVWGQGATEAFF,TGCGCCAGCAGTGATGTATGGGGACAGGGGGCCACTGAAGCTTTCTTT
-,TRBJ2-1,11,-,TRBV2,CASREYNEQFF,TGTGCCAGCAGAGAATACAATGAGCAGTTCTTC
TRBD1,TRBJ2-3,14,-,TRBV5-1,CASSLGQGEDTQYF,TGCGCCAGCAGCTTGGGACAGGGTGAGGATACGCAGTATTTT
TRBD2,TRBJ2-7,18,-,TRBV9,CASSVGLTSGRSSYEQYF,TGTGCCAGCAGCGTAGGATTGACTAGCGGGAGGAGCTCCTACGAGCAGTACTTC
-,TRBJ1-1,16,-,TRBV27,CASSSIEGLRDTEAFF,TGTGCCAGCAGTTCAATAGAGGGCCTGAGGGACACTGAAGCTTTCTTT
-,TRBJ1-4,12,-,TRBV5-6,CASSWGGEKLFF,TGTGCCAGCAGCTGGGGGGGTGAAAAACTGTTTTTT
-,TRBJ2-5,14,-,TRBV5-1,CASSLIGVGETQYF,TGCGCCAGCAGCTTGATCGGGGTTGGAGAGACCCAGTACTTC
-,TRBJ2-7,17,once,TRBV30,CAWSHASPGPFTYEQYF,TGTGCCTGGAGCCACGCCTCCCCGGGCCCTTTCACCTACGAGCAGTACTTC
TRBD2,TRBJ2-7,14,-,TRBV6-5,CASSVSGTAYEQYF,TGTGCCAGCAGTGTTAGCGGGACGGCATACGAGCAGTACTTC
-,TRBJ2-7,14,-,TRBV4-1,CASSQEEGLYEQYF,TGCGCCAGCAGCCAAGAAGAGGGTCTCTACGAGCAGTACTTC
-,TRBJ1-1,16,-,TRBV6-5,CASSYLGARQDTEAFF,TGTGCCAGCAGTTACTTAGGGGCACGACAGGACACTGAAGCTTTCTTT
-,TRBJ1-1,19,-,TRBV7-3,CASSLKSRLSPEGNTEAFF,TGTGCCAGCAGCTTAAAGAGCCGTTTGTCACCGGAGGGGAACACTGAAGCTTTCTTT
-,TRBJ2-5,14,-,TRBV6-5,CASRGTFSQETQYF,TGTGCCAGCAGGGGGACTTTCTCACAAGAGACCCAGTACTTC
-,TRBJ2-5,13,-,TRBV30,CAWTRDNQETQYF,TGTGCCTGGACCCGGGACAACCAAGAGACCCAGTACTTC
-,TRBJ2-7,13,few,TRBV7-3,CASSLTSGDEQYF,TGTGCCAGCAGCCTTACTTCGGGGGACGAGCAGTACTTC
TRBD1,TRBJ1-5,16,-,TRBV19,CASRDRGALRNQPQHF,TGTGCCAGCCGGGACAGGGGGGCCCTACGCAATCAGCCCCAGCATTTT
-,TRBJ2-2,12,-,TRBV14,CASSRTYGELFF,TGTGCCAGCAGCCGTACCTACGGGGAGCTGTTTTTT
-,TRBJ1-1,15,-,TRBV6-5,CASSSAGIGHLEAFF,TGTGCCAGCAGTTCTGCCGGGATCGGACATTTGGAAGCTTTCTTT
-,TRBJ1-1,14,-,TRBV6-5,CASRGVFTNTEAFF,TGTGCCAGCAGGGGCGTCTTTACAAACACTGAAGCTTTCTTT
-,TRBJ2-2,13,-,TRBV9,CASSTSEVGELFF,TGTGCCAGCAGCACCTCAGAAGTCGGGGAGCTGTTTTTT
TRBD1,TRBJ2-3,14,-,TRBV19,CASKQGLSTDTQYF,TGTGCCAGTAAACAGGGGCTTAGCACAGATACGCAGTATTTT
-,TRBJ2-7,17,-,TRBV11-2,CASSLDSGPRGMLGKYF,TGTGCCAGCAGCTTAGATAGCGGTCCCCGCGGGATGTTAGGAAAGTACTTC
TRBD1,TRBJ2-7,14,-,TRBV9,CASSVGQGAYEQYF,TGTGCCAGCAGCGTGGGACAGGGGGCCTACGAGCAGTACTTC
TRBD1,TRBJ2-7,14,-,TRBV10-3,CAISETGGSHEQYF,TGTGCCATCAGTGAGACAGGGGGCTCCCACGAGCAGTACTTC
TRBD2,TRBJ2-7,13,few,TRBV29-1,CSANGGVTYEQYF,TGCAGCGCCAACGGGGGGGTGACCTACGAGCAGTACTTC
TRBD1,TRBJ2-7,15,-,TRBV7-2,CASSEGTGGAYEQYF,TGTGCCAGCAGCGAAGGGACAGGGGGGGCTTACGAGCAGTACTTC
-,TRBJ1-3,12,few,TRBV2,CARQGSGNTIYF,TGTGCCAGACAGGGCTCTGGAAACACCATATATTTT